This TCR beta chain is drawn from a study of T cells after yellow fever vaccination. General observations from the study: Although most clonotypes did not, a small share appeared in both CD4 and CD8 compartments.

TCRdb called the 5' RACE reads again in MiXCR, with one record for every CDR3 protein. The top ten hold approximately 3% of the sample, which has 200,000 to 250,000 distinct CDR3 sequences, under 3.5% seen once. The ends were cut back, 5 bases at V and 1 base at J, with 16 bases in the middle. This CDR3 has 16 residues. Per germline, CDR1 SGHTA and CDR2 FQGNSA. This clonotype was seen only once. Its target is unknown. This may stem from a read error, because a much larger clone lies one nucleotide away. This specimen consisted of CD4+ T cells sorted from PBMCs, obtained 10 days after the yellow fever booster vaccination. The gene calls are TRBV7-2 and TRBJ2-3, with D possibly called TRBD1 or TRBD2 (5 bases each). The clonotype was recovered from a man aged 18 to 30 who received the YFV17D yellow fever vaccine. CDR3 loop: CASSRSGAGGTDTQYF. CDR3 DNA: TGTGCCAGCAGCCGATCCGGGGCTGGCGGCACAGATACGCAGTATTTT.